One sample yielded the 26 T cell receptor beta chains listed below, sequenced in a study of beta chain features in type 1 diabetes. As every portion of the isolated RNA was reverse transcribed, the sequencing read expressed TCRB transcripts. Repertoires were generated with immunoSEQ multiplex PCR, while TCRdb's copy carries only in-frame clones and drops some. The sample has 350,000 to 450,000 clones; over 12% are singletons. Sequencing was carried out using naive CD4+ T cells from blood. Source of these receptors: a woman younger than 30 in good health.

J is TRBJ2-6 and V is TRBV9, with a tentative D call TRBD1 (5 bases). Trimming shortened V by 2 bases and J by 0 bases, and 12 bases separated the two germline ends. Looked up from germline, CDR1 is SGDLS and CDR2 is YYNGEE. The CDR3 has 17 residues. The CDR3: CASSVTGFHSGANVLTF. Written as DNA, the CDR3 is TGTGCCAGCAGCGTCACAGGATTTCACTCTGGGGCCAACGTCCTGACTTTC.

The chain carries TRBV27 and TRBJ2-5; no firm D call. CDR1 is MNHEY, CDR2 SMNVEV, per germline (reference sequence). Trimming took off 4 bases at V and 11 bases at J, with 11 bases between the two ends. The CDR3 covers 11 residues. The CDR3 is CASSSPGAQYF. The CDR3 coding sequence is TGTGCCAGCAGTTCCCCCGGAGCACAGTACTTC.

This clone was counted a few times. V is TRBV29-1 and J is TRBJ1-2; perhaps TRBD1 as D (5 bases). CDR1 and CDR2 (germline): SQVTM, ANQGSEA. V lost 0 bases, J lost 4 bases, and 12 bases lay in between. CDR3 size: 14 residues. As DNA, the CDR3 is TGCAGCGTTGAAGATCAGGGTAGGGCCTATGGCTACACCTTC. It codes for CSVEDQGRAYGYTF.

This clone has only a few counts. V and J are TRBV29-1 and TRBJ2-1; tentative D call: TRBD1 (6 bases). Germline-derived CDR1 and CDR2 are SQVTM and ANQGSEA. Trimming removed 3 bases at V and 9 bases at J, with 15 bases between. This CDR3 is 13 amino acids long. CDR3 DNA sequence: TGCAGCGTTGAGGGGGACATAGGCTTTGAGCAGTTCTTC. The encoded protein is CSVEGDIGFEQFF.

This clone was counted only a few times. The chain carries TRBV25-1 and TRBJ2-1, with 12 bases identical to TRBD2. V trimming: 6 bases; J trimming: 7 bases; junction bases outside the gene matches: 10. This CDR3 region has 16 residues. Germline CDR1 is MGHDK and CDR2 is SYGVNS. The CDR3 nucleotides read TGTGCCAGCAGCTTGACGACTAGCGGGAGTGGAAATGAGCAGTTCTTC. Translation: CASSLTTSGSGNEQFF.

There are a few counts of this clone. The chain uses TRBV18 and TRBJ2-5; D gene unclear. The CDR3 is 11 amino acids. V was pared by 5 bases and J by 7 bases, with 8 bases between. Germline V lookup: CDR1 KGHSH, CDR2 LQKENI. The CDR3 DNA is TGTGCCAGCTCATCCCCTTCGACCCAGTACTTC. It encodes CASSSPSTQYF.

The genes are TRBV7-2 and TRBJ2-5; 7 bases map to TRBD1. The CDR3 is 14 residues long. V lost 3 bases and J lost 0; bases outside the gene matches: 1. Germline CDR1 SGHTA, CDR2 FQGNSA. The CDR3 bases are TGTGCCAGCAGCTTGACAGGGTACCAAGAGACCCAGTACTTC. Residues: CASSLTGYQETQYF. Combining the CDR3 with reference TRBV7-2 and TRBJ2-5 gives the whole variable domain GAGVSQSPSNKVTEKGKDVELRCDPISGHTALYWYRQSLGQGLEFLIYFQGNSAPDKSGLPSDRFSAERTGGSVSTLTIQRTQQEDSAVYLCASSLTGYQETQYFGPGTRLLVL.

A few counts support this clone. V is TRBV30 and J is TRBJ1-1, with unresolved D. Germline assignment: CDR1 GTSNPN and CDR2 SVGIG (reference sequence). V was trimmed by 4 bases and J by 1 base, leaving 13 bases between them. The CDR3 is made up of 14 amino acids. CDR3 protein: CAWKRAEGNTEAFF. In DNA form, the CDR3 reads TGTGCCTGGAAACGCGCGGAGGGGAACACTGAAGCTTTCTTT.

This clone was detected a few times. The chain recombines TRBV7-9 with TRBJ2-3; weak D call: TRBD2 (6 bases). V dropped 5 bases and J dropped 0 bases, with 12 bases sitting between them. The CDR3 is made up of 15 amino acids. Germline loops: CDR1 SEHNR, CDR2 FQNEAQ (reference sequence). The CDR3 DNA reads TGTGCCAGCAGCCCACGGAGCGGGAGCACAGATACGCAGTATTTT. This sequence encodes CASSPRSGSTDTQYF.

The chain employs TRBV7-2 and TRBJ2-5; 7 nucleotides line up with TRBD1. This CDR3 has 13 amino acids. V was clipped by 8 bases and J by 1 base; unmatched bases: 4. CDR1 SGHTA and CDR2 FQGNSA come from the germline V gene. The CDR3 here is CASYGQVQETQYF. The CDR3 DNA is TGTGCCAGCTATGGACAGGTCCAAGAGACCCAGTACTTC.

V usage is TRBV18 and J usage is TRBJ1-1, with TRBD1 identical over 8 bases. The junction had 14 bases not matched to a gene; V was cut back by 2 bases and J by 0 bases. Germline CDR1 and CDR2: KGHSH and LQKENI. The CDR3 loop spans 19 amino acids. CDR3 DNA: TGTGCCAGCTCACCAACGGGGACAGGAAAGACGATGATGAACACTGAAGCTTTCTTT. As protein: CASSPTGTGKTMMNTEAFF.

This clone was picked up a small number of times. The rearrangement uses TRBV7-2 and TRBJ1-1; TRBD1 is a possible D gene (5 bases). V was cut by 4 bases and J by 3 bases, with 12 bases left in between. Germline values: CDR1 SGHTA, CDR2 FQGNSA. This CDR3 comprises 14 residues. CDR3 DNA sequence: TGTGCCAGCAGCTCAGGAGGGGCGGACACTGAAGCTTTCTTT. Its translation is CASSSGGADTEAFF.

In its sample, this clone was seen a few times. This chain connects TRBV6-1 to TRBJ1-1, with D tentatively TRBD1 (5 bases). This CDR3 contains 14 residues. Between the trimmed V and J ends, which lost 11 bases and 0 bases, there was a span of 16 bases. CDR1 and CDR2 from the germline V gene are MNHNS and SASEGT. CDR3 bases: TGTGCCTCTACCCGGGGGAGGATGAACACTGAAGCTTTCTTT. This encodes CASTRGRMNTEAFF.

The chain uses TRBV10-3 and TRBJ1-2; unclear D gene. Germline V gene sequence: CDR1 ENHRY, CDR2 SYGVKD. V was clipped by 4 bases and J by 2 bases, with 8 bases between them. The CDR3 totals 13 residues. In DNA form, the CDR3 reads TGTGCCATCAGTGGGGCAGGAAACTATGGCTACACCTTC. It specifies CAISGAGNYGYTF.

A few counts support this clone. V gene TRBV30 combines with J gene TRBJ2-7; TRBD1 aligns across 7 bases. V was clipped by 2 bases and J by 5 bases; unmatched bases: 12. CDR1 GTSNPN and CDR2 SVGIG come from the germline V gene (reference sequence). The CDR3 consists of 15 residues. The CDR3 loop reads CAWSLIGGPRDEQYF. For the CDR3, the DNA is TGTGCCTGGAGTTTGATAGGGGGCCCACGGGACGAGCAGTACTTC.

J is TRBJ2-7 and V is TRBV30, with 11 bases that match TRBD2. The CDR3 has 16 amino acids. V lost 0 bases and J lost 5; bases outside the gene matches: 9. In germline, CDR1 is GTSNPN, CDR2 SVGIG (reference sequence). The CDR3 DNA reads as TGTGCCTGGAGTGTCTCTAGCGGGAGGTGGGTAGACGAGCAGTACTTC. Protein product: CAWSVSSGRWVDEQYF.

This clone was counted a few times. V gene TRBV29-1 combines with J gene TRBJ2-3; D is uncertain. Germline assignment: CDR1 SQVTM and CDR2 ANQGSEA. The CDR3 contains 13 residues. Trimming left V 2 bases short and J 4 bases short, with 10 bases between. In nucleotides, the CDR3 is TGCAGCGTTGAAAACTACTCATCAGATACGCAGTATTTT. This gives the protein CSVENYSSDTQYF.

In its sample, this clone was seen a few times. This chain connects TRBV2 to TRBJ1-4; 8 nucleotides match TRBD1. The germline gives CDR1 SNHLY, CDR2 FYNNEI. V lost 5 bases to trimming and J lost 0 bases; unmatched junction nucleotides: 2. The CDR3 consists of 15 residues. The CDR3 DNA reads TGTGCCAGCAGTCGACAGGGGACAACTAATGAAAAACTGTTTTTT. Protein product: CASSRQGTTNEKLFF.

This clone was observed a handful of times. The V call is TRBV18, the J call TRBJ2-3; D is possibly TRBD2 (5 bases). The CDR3 spans 13 residues. Looked up from germline, CDR1 is KGHSH and CDR2 is LQKENI. V lost 7 bases to trimming and J lost 2 bases, with 10 bases between them. The CDR3 region has the DNA TGTGCCAGCTTAACGGAGGTCACAGATACGCAGTATTTT. Translated: CASLTEVTDTQYF. The variable domain in full, completed from reference TRBV18 and TRBJ2-3, reads NAGVMQNPRHLVRRRGQEARLRCSPMKGHSHVYWYRQLPEEGLKFMVYLQKENIIDESGMPKERFSAEFPKEGPSILRIQQVVRGDSAAYFCASLTEVTDTQYFGPGTRLTVL.

In this sample, this clone turned up a few times. This chain links TRBV6-5 with TRBJ2-1, with 8 nucleotides matching TRBD2. This CDR3 spans 16 amino acids. Germline V gene data show CDR1 as MNHEY and CDR2 as SVGAGI. J gave up 0 bases and V 4 bases, and 5 bases lay outside the gene matches. In nucleotides, the CDR3 is TGTGCCAGCAGTTCTCGGGCGGGGGGCTCCTACAATGAGCAGTTCTTC. Residues: CASSSRAGGSYNEQFF.

In its sample, this clone was seen a few times. The chain couples TRBV9 to TRBJ1-1, with D unresolved. Trimming took off 1 base at V and 1 base at J, with 11 bases between the two ends. The CDR3 has 15 residues. Germline loops: CDR1 SGDLS, CDR2 YYNGEE. In DNA form, the CDR3 reads TGTGCCAGCAGCGTATATCAGGAAAAGAACACTGAAGCTTTCTTT. Its protein product is CASSVYQEKNTEAFF.

The sample holds a few counts of this clone. The chain links TRBV18 to TRBJ2-2, with 10 positions matching TRBD2. CDR3 length: 16 residues. The J segment lost 4 bases and the V segment lost 6 bases, leaving 8 bases of the junction unmatched. From germline, CDR1 is KGHSH and CDR2 LQKENI. The CDR3 spells CASSPVSGRTTGELFF. The CDR3, as DNA: TGTGCCAGCTCGCCTGTTAGCGGGAGGACCACCGGGGAGCTGTTTTTT.

This clone was detected only a few times. The chain links TRBV9 to TRBJ2-5; TRBD2 agrees at 8 bases. This CDR3 comprises 16 residues. The germline CDR1 and CDR2 sequences are SGDLS and YYNGEE. Losses at the gene ends were 0 bases for V and 5 bases for J; bases not matched to a gene: 9. The CDR3 protein is CASSVGTGGRTETQYF. For the CDR3, the DNA is TGTGCCAGCAGCGTAGGGACGGGGGGGAGGACGGAGACCCAGTACTTC.

This clone showed up just once. The same CDR3 arises from other DNA sequences in this sample as well. The chain joins TRBV30 to TRBJ1-3; D is ambiguous. The CDR3 runs 12 residues. Trimming removed 2 bases at V and 4 bases at J, with 6 bases between. Looked up from germline, CDR1 is GTSNPN and CDR2 is SVGIG (reference sequence). The CDR3 nucleotides are TGTGCCTGGAGTCGTTCCGGAAACACCATATATTTT. Its translation: CAWSRSGNTIYF.

The chain recombines TRBV4-2 with TRBJ1-2, with D possibly TRBD1 on 5 matching bases. This CDR3 has 13 residues. CDR1 and CDR2 (germline): LGHNA, YNFKEQ. The ends were cut back, 3 bases at V and 8 bases at J, with 13 bases in the middle. CDR3 residues: CASSQGTGRGYTF. CDR3 bases: TGTGCCAGCAGCCAGGGGACCGGGAGGGGCTACACCTTC.

V usage is TRBV18 and J usage is TRBJ2-1; 7 bases are a match to TRBD1. The CDR3 is made up of 14 amino acids. Germline CDR1 KGHSH, CDR2 LQKENI. V lost 3 bases and J lost 7; bases outside the gene matches: 6. The CDR3 sequence is CASSPGQDRNEQFF. The CDR3 region has the DNA TGTGCCAGCTCACCCGGACAGGATCGGAATGAGCAGTTCTTC.